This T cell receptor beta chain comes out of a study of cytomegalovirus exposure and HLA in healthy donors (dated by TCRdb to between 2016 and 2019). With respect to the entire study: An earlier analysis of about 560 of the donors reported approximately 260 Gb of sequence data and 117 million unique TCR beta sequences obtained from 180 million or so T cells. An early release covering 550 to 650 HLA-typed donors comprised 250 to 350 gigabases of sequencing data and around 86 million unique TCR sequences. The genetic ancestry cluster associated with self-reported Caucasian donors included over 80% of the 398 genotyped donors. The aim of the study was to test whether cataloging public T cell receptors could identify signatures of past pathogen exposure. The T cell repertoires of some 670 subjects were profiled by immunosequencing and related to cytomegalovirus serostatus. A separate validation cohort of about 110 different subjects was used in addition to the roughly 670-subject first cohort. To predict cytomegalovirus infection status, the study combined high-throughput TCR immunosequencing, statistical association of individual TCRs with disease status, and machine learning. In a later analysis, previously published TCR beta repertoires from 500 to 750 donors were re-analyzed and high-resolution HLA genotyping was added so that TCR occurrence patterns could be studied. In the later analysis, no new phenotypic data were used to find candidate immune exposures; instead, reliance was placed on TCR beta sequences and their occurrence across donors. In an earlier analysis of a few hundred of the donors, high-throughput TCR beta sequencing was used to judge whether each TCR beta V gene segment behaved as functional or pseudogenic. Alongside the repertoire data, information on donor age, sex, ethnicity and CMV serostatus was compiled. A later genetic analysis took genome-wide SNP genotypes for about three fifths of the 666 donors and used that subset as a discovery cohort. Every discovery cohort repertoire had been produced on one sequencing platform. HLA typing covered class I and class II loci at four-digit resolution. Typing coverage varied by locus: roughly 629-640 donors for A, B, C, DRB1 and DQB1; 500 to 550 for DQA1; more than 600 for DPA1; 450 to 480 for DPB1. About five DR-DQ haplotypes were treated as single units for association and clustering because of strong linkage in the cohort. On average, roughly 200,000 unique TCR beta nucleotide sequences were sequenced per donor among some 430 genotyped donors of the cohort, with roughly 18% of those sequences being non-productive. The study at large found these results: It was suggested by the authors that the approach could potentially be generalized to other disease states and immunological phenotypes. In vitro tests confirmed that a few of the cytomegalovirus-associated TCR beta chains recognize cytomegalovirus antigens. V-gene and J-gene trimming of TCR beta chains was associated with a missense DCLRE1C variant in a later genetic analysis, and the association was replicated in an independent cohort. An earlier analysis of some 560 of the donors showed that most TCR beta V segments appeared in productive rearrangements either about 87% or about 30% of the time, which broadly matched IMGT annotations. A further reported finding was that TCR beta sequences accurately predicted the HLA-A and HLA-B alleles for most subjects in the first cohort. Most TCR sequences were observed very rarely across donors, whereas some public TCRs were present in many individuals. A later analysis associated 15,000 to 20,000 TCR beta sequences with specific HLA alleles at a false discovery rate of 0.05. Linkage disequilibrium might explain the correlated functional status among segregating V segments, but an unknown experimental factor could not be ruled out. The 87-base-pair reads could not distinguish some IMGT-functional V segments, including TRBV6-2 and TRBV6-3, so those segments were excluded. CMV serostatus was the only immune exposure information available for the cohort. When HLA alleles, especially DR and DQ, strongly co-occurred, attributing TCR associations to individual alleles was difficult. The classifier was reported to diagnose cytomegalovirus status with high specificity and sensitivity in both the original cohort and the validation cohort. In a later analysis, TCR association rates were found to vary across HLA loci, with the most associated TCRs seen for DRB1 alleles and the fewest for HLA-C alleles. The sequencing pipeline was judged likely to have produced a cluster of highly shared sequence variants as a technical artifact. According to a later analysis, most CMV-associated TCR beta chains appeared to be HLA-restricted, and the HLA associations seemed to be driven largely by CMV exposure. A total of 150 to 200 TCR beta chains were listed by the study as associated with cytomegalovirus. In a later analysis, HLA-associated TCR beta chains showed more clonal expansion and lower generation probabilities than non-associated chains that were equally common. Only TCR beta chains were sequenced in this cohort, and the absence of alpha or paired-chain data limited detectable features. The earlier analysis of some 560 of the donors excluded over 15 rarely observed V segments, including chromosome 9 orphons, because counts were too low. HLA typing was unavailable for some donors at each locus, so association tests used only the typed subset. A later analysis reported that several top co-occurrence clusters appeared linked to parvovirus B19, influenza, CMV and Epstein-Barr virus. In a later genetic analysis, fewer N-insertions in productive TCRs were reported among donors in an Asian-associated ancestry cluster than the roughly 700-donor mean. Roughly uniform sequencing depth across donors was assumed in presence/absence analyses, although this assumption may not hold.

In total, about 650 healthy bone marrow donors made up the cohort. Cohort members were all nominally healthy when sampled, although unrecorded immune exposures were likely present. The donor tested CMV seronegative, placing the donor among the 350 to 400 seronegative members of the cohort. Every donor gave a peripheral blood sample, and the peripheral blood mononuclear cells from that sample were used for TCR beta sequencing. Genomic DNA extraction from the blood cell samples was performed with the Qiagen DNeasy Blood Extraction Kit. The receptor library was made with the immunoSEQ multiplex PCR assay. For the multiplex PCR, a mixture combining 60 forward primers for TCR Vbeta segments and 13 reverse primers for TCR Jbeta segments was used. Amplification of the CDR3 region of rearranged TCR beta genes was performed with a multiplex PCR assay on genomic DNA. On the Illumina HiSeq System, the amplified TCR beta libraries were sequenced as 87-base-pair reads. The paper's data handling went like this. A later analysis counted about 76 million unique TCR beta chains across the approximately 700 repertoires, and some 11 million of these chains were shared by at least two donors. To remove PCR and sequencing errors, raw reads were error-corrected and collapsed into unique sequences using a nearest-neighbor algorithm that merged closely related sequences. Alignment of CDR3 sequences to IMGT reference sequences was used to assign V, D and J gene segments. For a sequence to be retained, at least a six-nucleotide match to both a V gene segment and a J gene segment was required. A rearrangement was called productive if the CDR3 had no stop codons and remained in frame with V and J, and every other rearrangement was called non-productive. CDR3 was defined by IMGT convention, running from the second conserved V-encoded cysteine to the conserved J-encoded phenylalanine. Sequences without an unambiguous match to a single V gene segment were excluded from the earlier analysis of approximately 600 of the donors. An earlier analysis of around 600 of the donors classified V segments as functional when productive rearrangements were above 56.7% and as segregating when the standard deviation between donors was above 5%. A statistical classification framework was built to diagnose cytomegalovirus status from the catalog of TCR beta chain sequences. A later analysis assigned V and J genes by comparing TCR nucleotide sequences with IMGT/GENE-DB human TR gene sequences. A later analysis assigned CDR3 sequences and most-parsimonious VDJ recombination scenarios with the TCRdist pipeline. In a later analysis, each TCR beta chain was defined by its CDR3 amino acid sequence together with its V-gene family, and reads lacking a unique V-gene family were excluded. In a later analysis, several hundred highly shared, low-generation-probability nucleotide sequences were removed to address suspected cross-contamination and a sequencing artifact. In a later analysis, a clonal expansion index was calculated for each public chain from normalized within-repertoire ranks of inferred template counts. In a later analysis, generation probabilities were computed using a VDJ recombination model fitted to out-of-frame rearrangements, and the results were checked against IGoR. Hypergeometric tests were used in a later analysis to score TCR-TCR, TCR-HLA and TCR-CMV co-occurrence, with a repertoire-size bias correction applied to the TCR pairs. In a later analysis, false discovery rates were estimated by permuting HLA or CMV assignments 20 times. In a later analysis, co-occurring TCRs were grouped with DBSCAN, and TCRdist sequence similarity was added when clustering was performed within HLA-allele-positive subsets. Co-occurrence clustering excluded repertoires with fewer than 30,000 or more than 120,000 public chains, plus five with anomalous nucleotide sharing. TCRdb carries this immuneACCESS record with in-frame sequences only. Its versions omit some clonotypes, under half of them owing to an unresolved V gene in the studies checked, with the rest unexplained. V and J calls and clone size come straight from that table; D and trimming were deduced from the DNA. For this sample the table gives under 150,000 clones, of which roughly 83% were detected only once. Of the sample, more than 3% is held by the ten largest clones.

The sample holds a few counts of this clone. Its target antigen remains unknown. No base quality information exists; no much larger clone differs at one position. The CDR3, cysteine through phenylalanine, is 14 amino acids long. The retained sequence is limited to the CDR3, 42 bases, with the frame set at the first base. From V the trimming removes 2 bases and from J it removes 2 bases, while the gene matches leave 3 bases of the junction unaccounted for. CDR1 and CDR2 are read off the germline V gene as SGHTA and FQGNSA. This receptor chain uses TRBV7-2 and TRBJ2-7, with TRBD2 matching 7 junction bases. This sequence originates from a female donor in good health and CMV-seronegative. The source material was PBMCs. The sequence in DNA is TGTGCCAGCAGCTTAACCAGCGGGGCCTACGAGCAGTACTTC. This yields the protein CASSLTSGAYEQYF.